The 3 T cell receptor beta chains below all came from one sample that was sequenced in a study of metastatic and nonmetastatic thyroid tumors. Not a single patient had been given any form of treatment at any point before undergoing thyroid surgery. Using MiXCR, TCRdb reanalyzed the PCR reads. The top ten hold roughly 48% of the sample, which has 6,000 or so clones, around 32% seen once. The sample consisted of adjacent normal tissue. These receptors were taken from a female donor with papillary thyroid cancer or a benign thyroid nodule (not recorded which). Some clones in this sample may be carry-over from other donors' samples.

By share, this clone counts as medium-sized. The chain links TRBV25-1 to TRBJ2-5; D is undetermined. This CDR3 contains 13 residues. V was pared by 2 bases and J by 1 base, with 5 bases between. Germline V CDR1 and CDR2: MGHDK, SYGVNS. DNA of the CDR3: TGTGCCAGCAGTGAACCCTCCCAAGAGACCCAGTACTTC. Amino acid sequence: CASSEPSQETQYF.

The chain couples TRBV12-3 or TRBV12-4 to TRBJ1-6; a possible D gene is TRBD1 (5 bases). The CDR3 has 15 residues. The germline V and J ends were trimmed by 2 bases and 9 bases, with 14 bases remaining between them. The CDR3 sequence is CASSLTGTPLSPLHF. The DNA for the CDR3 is TGTGCCAGCAGTTTAACGGGGACTCCCCTTTCACCCCTCCACTTT.

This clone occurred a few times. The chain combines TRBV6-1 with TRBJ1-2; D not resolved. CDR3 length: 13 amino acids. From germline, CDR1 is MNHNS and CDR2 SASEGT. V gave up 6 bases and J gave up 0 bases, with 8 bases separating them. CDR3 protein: CASRTGTNYGYTF. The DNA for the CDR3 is TGTGCCAGCAGAACCGGGACTAACTATGGCTACACCTTC.